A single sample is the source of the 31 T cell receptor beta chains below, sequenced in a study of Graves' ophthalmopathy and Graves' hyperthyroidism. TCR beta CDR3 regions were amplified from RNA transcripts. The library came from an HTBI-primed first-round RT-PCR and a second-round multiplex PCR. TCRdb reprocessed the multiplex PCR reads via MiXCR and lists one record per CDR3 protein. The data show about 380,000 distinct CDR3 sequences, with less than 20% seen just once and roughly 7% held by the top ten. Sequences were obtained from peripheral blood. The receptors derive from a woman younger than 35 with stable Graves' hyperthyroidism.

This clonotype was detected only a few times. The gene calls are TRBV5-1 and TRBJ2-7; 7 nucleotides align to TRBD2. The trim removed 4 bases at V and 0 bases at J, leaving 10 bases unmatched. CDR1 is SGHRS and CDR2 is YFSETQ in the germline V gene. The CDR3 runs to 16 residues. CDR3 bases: TGCGCCAGCAGCAGCGAGCGGGACCGGGACTCCTACGAGCAGTACTTC. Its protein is CASSSERDRDSYEQYF.

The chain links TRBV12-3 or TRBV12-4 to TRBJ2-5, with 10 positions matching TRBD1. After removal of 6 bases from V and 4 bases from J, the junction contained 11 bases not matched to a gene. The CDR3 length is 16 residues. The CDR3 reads CASSPPGQGFGETQYF. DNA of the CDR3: TGTGCCAGCAGCCCTCCGGGACAGGGGTTCGGAGAGACCCAGTACTTC.

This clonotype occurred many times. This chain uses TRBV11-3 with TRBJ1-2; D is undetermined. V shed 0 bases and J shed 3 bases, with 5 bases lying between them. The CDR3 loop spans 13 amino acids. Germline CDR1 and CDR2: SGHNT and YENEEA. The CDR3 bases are TGTGCCAGCAGCTTAGAAGGGTACTATGGCTACACCTTC. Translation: CASSLEGYYGYTF.

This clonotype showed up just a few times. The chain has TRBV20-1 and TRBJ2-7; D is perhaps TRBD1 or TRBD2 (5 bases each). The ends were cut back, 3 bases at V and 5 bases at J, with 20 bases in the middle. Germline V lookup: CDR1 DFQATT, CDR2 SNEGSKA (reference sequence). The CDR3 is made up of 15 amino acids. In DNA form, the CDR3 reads TGCAGTGCTAGCGAGGGGCGAGGCCTTCGGAACGAGCAGTACTTC. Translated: CSASEGRGLRNEQYF.

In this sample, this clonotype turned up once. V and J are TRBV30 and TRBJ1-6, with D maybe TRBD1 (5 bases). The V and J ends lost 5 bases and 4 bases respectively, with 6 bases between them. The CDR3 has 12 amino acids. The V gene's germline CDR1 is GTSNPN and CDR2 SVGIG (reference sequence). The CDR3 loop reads CAWDRYNSPLHF. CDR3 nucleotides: TGTGCCTGGGACAGATATAATTCACCCCTCCACTTT.

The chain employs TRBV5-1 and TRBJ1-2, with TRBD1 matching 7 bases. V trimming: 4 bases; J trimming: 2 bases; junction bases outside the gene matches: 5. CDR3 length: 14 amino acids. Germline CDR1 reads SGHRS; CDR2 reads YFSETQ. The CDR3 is CASSATGLNYGYTF. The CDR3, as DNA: TGCGCCAGCAGCGCGACAGGGTTAAACTATGGCTACACCTTC.

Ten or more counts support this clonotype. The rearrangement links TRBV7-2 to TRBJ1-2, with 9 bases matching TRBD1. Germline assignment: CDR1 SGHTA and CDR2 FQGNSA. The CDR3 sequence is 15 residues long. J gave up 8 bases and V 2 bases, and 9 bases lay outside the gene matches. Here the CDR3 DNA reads TGTGCCAGCAGCTTATCAAGCAGGACAGGGGTCGGCTACACCTTC. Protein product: CASSLSSRTGVGYTF.

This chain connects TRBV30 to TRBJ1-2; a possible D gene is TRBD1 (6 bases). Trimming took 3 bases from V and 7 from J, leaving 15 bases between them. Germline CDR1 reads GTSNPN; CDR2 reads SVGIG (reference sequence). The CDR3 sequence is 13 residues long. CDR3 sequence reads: CAWRMDSNGGYTF. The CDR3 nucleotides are TGTGCCTGGAGGATGGACAGCAACGGTGGCTACACCTTC.

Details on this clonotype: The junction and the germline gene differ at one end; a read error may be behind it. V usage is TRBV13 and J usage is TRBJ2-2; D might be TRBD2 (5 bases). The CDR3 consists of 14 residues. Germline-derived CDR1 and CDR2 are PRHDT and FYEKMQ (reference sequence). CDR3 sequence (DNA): TGTGCCAGCAGCCTAGGACTGGATACCGGGGAGCTGTTTTTT. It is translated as CASSLGLDTGELFF.

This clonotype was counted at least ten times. CDR3 protein: CASSQALGDQPQHF. CDR3 sequence (DNA): TGTGCCAGCAGCCAAGCTCTGGGGGATCAGCCCCAGCATTTT. The chain joins TRBV4-2 to TRBJ1-5, with D maybe TRBD1 (5 bases). Per the germline V gene, CDR1 is LGHNA and CDR2 is YNFKEQ. The CDR3 length is 14 residues. V lost 1 base and J 5 bases, leaving 9 bases between the germline ends.

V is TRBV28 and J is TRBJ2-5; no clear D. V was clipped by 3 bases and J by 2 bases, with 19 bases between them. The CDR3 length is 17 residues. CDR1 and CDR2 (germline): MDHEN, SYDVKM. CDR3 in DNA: TGTGCCAGCAGTTTGGACCGGCCCTCATCCGAGCAAGAGACCCAGTACTTC. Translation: CASSLDRPSSEQETQYF.

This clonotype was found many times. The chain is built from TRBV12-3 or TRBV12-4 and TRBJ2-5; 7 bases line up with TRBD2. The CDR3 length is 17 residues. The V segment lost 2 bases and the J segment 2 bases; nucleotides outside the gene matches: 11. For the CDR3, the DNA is TGTGCCAGCAGTTTATTAGCGGGCTCCGAAAGGCAAGAGACCCAGTACTTC. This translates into CASSLLAGSERQETQYF.

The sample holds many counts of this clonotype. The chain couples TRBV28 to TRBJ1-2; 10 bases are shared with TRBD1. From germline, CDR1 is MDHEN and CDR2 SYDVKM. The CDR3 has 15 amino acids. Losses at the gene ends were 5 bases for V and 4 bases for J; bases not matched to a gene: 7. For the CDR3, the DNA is TGTGCCAGCAGTCAATCGGACAGGGGGGGCTATGGCTACACCTTC. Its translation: CASSQSDRGGYGYTF.

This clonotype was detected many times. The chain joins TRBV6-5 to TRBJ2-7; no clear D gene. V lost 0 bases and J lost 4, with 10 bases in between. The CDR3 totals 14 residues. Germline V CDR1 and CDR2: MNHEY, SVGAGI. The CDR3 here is CASSYSSTVYEQYF. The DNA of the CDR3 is TGTGCCAGCAGTTACTCTAGCACCGTGTACGAGCAGTACTTC.

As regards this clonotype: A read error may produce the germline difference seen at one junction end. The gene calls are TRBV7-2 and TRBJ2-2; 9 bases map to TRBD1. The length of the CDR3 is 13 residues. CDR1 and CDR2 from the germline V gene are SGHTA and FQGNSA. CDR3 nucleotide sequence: TGTGCCAGCGGACAGGGGAGCACCGGGGGGCTGTTTTTT. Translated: CASGQGSTGGLFF. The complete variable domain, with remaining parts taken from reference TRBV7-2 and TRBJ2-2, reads GAGVSQSPSNKVTEKGKDVELRCDPISGHTALYWYRQSLGQGLEFLIYFQGNSAPDKSGLPSDRFSAERTGGSVSTLTIQRTQQEDSAVYLCASGQGSTGGLFFGEGSRLTVL.

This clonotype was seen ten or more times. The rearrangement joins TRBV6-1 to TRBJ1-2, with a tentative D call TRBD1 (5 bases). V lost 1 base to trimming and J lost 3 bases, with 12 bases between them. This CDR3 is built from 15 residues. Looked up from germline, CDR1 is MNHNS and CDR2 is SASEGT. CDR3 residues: CASSEVRWGYYGYTF. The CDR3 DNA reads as TGTGCCAGCAGTGAAGTACGGTGGGGGTACTATGGCTACACCTTC.

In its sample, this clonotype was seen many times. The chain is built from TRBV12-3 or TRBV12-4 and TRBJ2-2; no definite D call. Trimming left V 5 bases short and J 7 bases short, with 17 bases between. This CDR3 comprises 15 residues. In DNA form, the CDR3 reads TGTGCCAGCAGTCGCTCTACGTGGGCCCGCGGGGAGCTGTTTTTT. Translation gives CASSRSTWARGELFF.

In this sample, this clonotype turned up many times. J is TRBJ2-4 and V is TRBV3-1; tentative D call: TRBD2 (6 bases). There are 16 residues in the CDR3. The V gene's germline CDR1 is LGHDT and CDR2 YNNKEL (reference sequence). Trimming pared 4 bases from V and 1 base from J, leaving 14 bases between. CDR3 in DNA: TGTGCCAGCAGCCTCGGGCGGGGATTCGCCAAAAACATTCAGTACTTC. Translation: CASSLGRGFAKNIQYF.

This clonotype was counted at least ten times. Here the CDR3 reads CASSYVGGHHEQYF. In DNA form, the CDR3 reads TGTGCCAGCAGTTACGTGGGGGGGCATCACGAGCAGTACTTC. The gene calls are TRBV6-2 or TRBV6-3 and TRBJ2-7; maybe TRBD2 (7 bases). The V and J ends lost 2 bases and 5 bases respectively, with 13 bases between them. The CDR3 loop spans 14 amino acids. The germline V gene has CDR1 MNHEY and CDR2 SVGEGT.

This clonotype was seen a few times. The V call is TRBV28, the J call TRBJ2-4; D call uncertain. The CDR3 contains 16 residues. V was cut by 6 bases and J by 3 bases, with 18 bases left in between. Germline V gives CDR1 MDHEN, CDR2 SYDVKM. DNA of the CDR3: TGTGCCAGCAGCCCTCCCCCCTCCGGGTACAAAAACATTCAGTACTTC. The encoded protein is CASSPPPSGYKNIQYF.

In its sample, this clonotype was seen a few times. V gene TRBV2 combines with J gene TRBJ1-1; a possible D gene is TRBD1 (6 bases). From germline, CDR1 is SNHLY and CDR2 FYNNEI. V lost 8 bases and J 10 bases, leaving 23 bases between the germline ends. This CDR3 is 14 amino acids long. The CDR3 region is CASVLPRAGDVAFF. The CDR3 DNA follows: TGTGCCAGCGTCCTCCCCCGCGCAGGGGATGTAGCTTTCTTT.

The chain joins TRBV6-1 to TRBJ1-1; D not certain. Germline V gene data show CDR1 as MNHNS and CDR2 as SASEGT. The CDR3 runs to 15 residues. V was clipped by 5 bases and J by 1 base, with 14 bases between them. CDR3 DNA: TGTGCCAGCAGTAATACCGGTCTTACGAACACTGAAGCTTTCTTT. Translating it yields CASSNTGLTNTEAFF.

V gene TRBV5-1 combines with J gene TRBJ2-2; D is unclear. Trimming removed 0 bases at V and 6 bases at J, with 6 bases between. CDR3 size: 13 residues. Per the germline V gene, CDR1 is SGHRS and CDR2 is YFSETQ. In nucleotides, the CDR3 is TGCGCCAGCAGCTTGGTCGTTCCCGGGGAGCTGTTTTTT. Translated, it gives CASSLVVPGELFF.

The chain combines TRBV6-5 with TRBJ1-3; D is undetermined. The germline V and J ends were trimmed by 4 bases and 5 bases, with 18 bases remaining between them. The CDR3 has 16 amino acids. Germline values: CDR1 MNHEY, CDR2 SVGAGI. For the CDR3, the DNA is TGTGCCAGCAGTTCCCTTACTGGCGCCTGGCGAAACACCATATATTTT. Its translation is CASSSLTGAWRNTIYF.

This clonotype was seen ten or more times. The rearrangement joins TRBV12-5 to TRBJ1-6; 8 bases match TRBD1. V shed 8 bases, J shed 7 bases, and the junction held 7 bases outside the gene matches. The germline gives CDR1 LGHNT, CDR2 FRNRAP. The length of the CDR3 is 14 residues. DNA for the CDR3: TGTGCTAGTTCCACAGGGGGTGGGAATTCACCCCTCCACTTT. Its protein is CASSTGGGNSPLHF.

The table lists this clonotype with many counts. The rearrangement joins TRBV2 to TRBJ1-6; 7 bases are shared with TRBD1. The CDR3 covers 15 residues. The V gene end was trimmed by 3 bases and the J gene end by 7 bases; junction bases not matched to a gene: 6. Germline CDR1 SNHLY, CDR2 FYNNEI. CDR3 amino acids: CASSEGQKTNSPLHF. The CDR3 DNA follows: TGTGCCAGCAGTGAGGGACAGAAGACAAATTCACCCCTCCACTTT.

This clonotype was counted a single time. CDR3 protein: CASSDGVHYYEQYF. The CDR3 region has the DNA TGTGCCAGCAGTGATGGGGTCCATTACTACGAGCAGTACTTC. V is TRBV6-1 and J is TRBJ2-7, with unresolved D. There are 14 residues in the CDR3. V gave up 3 bases and J gave up 3 bases, with 12 bases separating them. Per germline, CDR1 MNHNS and CDR2 SASEGT.

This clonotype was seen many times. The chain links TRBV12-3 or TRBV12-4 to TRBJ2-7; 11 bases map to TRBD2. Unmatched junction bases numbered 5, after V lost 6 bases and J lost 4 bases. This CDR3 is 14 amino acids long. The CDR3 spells CASSFSGGVYEQYF. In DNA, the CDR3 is TGTGCCAGCAGCTTTAGCGGGGGGGTGTACGAGCAGTACTTC.

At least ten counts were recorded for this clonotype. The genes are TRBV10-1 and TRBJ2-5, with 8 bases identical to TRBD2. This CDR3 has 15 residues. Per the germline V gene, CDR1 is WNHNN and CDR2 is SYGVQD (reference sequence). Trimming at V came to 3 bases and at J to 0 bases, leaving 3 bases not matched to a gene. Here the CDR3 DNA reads TGCGCCAGCAGTGATCTTAGCGGGGACCAAGAGACCCAGTACTTC. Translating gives CASSDLSGDQETQYF.

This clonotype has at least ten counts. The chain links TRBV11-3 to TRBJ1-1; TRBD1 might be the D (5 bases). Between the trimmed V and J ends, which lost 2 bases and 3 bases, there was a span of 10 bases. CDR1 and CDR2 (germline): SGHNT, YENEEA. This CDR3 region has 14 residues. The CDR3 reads CASSLHRMDTEAFF. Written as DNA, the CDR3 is TGTGCCAGCAGCTTACACAGGATGGACACTGAAGCTTTCTTT.

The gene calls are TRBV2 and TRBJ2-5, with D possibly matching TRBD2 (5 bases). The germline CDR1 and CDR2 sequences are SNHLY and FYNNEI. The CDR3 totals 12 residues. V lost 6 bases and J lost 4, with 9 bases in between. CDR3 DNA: TGTGCCAGCAGGACTACGGGAGAGACCCAGTACTTC. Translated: CASRTTGETQYF.